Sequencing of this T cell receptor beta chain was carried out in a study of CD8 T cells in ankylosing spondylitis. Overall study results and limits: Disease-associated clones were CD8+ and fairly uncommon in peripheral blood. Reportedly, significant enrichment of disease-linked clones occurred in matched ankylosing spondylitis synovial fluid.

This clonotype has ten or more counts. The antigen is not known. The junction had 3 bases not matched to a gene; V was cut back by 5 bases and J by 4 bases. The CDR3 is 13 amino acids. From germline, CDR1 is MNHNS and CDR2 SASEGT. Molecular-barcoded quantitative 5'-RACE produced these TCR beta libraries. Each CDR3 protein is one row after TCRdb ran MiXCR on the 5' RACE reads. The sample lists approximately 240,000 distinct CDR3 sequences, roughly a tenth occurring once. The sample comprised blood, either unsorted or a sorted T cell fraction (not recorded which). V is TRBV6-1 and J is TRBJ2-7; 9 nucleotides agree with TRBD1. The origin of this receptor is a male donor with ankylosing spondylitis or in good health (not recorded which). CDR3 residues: CASSRDREYEQYF. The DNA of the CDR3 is TGTGCCAGCAGTCGGGACAGGGAGTACGAGCAGTACTTC.